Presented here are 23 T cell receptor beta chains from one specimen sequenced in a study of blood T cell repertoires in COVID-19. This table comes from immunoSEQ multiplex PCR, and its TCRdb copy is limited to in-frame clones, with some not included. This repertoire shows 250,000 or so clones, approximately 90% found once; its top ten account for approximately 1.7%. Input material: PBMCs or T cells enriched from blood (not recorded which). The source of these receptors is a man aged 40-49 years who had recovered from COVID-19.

This CDR3 is CASSLISGSEGAFF. In DNA, the CDR3 is TGTGCCAGCTCACTAATATCAGGGTCGGAAGGAGCTTTCTTT. This chain links TRBV18 with TRBJ1-1; tentative D call: TRBD1 (5 bases). CDR3 size: 14 residues. V lost 4 bases and J 10 bases, leaving 19 bases between the germline ends. The germline V gene has CDR1 KGHSH and CDR2 LQKENI.

Here the CDR3 reads CASSIPGTGGTGELFF. CDR3 coding DNA: TGTGCCAGTAGTATACCCGGGACAGGGGGCACCGGGGAGCTGTTTTTT. The chain is built from TRBV19 and TRBJ2-2; the match to TRBD1 covers 11 bases. The CDR3 has 16 amino acids. Germline V gene data show CDR1 as LNHDA and CDR2 as SQIVND (reference sequence). V was pared by 2 bases and J by 4 bases, with 3 bases of the junction left unmatched.

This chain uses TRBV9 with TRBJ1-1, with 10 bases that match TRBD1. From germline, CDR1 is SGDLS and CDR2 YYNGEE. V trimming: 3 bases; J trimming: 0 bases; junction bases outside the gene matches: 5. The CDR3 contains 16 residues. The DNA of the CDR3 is TGTGCCAGCAGCGGGGACAGGGGCCCCCTGAACACTGAAGCTTTCTTT. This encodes CASSGDRGPLNTEAFF.

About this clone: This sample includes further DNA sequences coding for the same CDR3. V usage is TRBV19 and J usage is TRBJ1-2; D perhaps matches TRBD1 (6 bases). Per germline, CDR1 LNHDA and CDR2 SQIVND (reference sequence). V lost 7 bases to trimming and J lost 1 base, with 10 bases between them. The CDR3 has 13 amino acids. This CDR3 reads CASNPDSNYGYTF. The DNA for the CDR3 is TGTGCCAGTAACCCGGACAGTAACTATGGCTACACCTTC.

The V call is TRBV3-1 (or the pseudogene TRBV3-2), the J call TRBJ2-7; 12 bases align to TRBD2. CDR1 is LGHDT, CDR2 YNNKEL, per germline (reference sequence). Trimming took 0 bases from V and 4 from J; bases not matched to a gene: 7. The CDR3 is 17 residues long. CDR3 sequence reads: CASSQDPSGGAIYEQYF. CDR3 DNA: TGTGCCAGCAGCCAAGATCCTAGCGGGGGGGCCATATACGAGCAGTACTTC.

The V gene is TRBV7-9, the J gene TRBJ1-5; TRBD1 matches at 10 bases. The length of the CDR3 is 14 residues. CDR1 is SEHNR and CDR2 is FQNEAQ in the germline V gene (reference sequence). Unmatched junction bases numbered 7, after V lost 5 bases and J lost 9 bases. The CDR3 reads CASSPDRGPWPQHF. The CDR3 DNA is TGTGCCAGCAGCCCAGACAGGGGGCCTTGGCCCCAGCATTTT.

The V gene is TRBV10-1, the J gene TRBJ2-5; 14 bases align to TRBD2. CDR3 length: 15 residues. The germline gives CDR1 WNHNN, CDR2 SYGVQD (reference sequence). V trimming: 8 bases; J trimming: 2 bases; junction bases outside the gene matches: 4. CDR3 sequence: CASRLAGGRQETQYF. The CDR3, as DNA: TGCGCCAGCCGACTAGCGGGGGGGCGGCAAGAGACCCAGTACTTC.

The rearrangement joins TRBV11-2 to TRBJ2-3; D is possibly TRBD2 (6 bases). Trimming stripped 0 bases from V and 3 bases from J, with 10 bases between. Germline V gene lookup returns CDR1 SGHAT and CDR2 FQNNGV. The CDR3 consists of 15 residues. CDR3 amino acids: CASSLDQEGTDTQYF. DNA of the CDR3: TGTGCCAGCAGCTTAGATCAGGAGGGAACAGATACGCAGTATTTT.

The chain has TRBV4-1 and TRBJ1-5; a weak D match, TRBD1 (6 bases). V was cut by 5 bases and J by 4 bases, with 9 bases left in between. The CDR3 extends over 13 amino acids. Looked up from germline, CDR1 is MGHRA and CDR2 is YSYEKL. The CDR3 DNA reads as TGCGCCAGCAGCGGGGGCCCGAATCAGCCCCAGCATTTT. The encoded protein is CASSGGPNQPQHF.

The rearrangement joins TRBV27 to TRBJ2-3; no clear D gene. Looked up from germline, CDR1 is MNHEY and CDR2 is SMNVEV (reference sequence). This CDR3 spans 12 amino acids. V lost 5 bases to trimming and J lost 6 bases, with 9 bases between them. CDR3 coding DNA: TGTGCCAGCAGTATCGACGGGGATACGCAGTATTTT. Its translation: CASSIDGDTQYF.

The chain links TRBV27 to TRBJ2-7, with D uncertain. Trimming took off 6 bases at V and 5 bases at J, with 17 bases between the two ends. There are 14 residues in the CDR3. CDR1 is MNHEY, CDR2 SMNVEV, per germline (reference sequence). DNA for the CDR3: TGTGCCAGCAGCCTCCGGGTCCCCCCCAACGAGCAGTACTTC. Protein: CASSLRVPPNEQYF.

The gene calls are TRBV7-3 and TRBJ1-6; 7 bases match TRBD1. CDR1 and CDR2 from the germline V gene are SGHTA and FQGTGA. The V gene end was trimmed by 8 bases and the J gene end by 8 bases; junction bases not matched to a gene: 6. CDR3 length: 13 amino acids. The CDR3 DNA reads TGTGCCAGCGCGGAAGGGGGCCATTCACCCCTCCACTTT. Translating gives CASAEGGHSPLHF. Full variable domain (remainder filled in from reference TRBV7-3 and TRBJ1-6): GAGVSQTPSNKVTEKGKYVELRCDPISGHTALYWYRQSLGQGPEFLIYFQGTGAADDSGLPNDRFFAVRPEGSVSTLKIQRTERGDSAVYLCASAEGGHSPLHFGNGTRLTVT.

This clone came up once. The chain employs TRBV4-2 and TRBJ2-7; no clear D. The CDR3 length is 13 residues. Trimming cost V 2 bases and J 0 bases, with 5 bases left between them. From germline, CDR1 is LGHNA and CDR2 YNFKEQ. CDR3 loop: CASSQSPSYEQYF. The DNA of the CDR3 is TGTGCCAGCAGCCAATCTCCCTCCTACGAGCAGTACTTC.

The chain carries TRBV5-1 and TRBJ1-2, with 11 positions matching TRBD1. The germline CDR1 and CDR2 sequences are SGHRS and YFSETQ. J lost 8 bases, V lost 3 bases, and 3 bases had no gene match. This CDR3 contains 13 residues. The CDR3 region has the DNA TGCGCCAGCAGCTGGGGACAGGGGGGCGGCTACACCTTC. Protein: CASSWGQGGGYTF.

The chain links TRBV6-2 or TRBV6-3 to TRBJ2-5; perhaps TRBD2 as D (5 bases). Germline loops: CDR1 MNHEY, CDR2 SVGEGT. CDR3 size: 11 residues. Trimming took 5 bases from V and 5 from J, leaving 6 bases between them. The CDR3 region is CASSRRETQYF. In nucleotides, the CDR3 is TGTGCCAGCAGTAGGAGGGAGACCCAGTACTTC.

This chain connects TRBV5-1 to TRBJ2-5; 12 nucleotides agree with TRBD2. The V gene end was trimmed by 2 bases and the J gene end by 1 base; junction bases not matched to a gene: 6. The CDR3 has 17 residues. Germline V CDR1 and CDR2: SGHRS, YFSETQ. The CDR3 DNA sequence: TGCGCCAGCAGCTTTAGACTAGCGGGGGTAATCCAAGAGACCCAGTACTTC. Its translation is CASSFRLAGVIQETQYF. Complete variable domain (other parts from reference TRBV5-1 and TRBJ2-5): KAGVTQTPRYLIKTRGQQVTLSCSPISGHRSVSWYQQTPGQGLQFLFEYFSETQRNKGNFPGRFSGRQFSNSRSEMNVSTLELGDSALYLCASSFRLAGVIQETQYFGPGTRLLVL.

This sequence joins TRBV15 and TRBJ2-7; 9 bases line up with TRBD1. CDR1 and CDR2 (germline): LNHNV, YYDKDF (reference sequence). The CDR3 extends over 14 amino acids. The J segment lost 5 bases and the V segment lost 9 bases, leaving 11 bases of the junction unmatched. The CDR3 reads CATSSLTGGHEQYF. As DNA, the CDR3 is TGTGCCACTAGCTCCCTAACAGGGGGCCACGAGCAGTACTTC. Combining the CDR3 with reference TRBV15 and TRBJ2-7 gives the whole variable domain DAMVIQNPRYQVTQFGKPVTLSCSQTLNHNVMYWYQQKSSQAPKLLFHYYDKDFNNEADTPDNFQSRRPNTSFCFLDIRSPGLGDTAMYLCATSSLTGGHEQYFGPGTRLTVT.

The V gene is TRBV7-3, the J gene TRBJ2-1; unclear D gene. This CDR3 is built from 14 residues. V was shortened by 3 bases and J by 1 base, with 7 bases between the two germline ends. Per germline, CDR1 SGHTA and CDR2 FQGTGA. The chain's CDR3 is CASSLYGSYNEQFF. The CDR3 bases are TGTGCCAGCAGCTTGTACGGGTCCTACAATGAGCAGTTCTTC.

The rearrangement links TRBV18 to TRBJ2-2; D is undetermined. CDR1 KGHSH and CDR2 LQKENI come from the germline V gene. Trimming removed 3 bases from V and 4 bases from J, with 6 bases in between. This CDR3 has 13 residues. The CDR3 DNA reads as TGTGCCAGCTCACCGGAGTTCACCGGGGAGCTGTTTTTT. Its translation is CASSPEFTGELFF.

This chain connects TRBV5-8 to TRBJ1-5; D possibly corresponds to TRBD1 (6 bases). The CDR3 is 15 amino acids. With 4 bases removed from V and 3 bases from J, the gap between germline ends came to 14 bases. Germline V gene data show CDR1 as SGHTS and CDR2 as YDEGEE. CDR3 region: CASSIDRLYNQPQHF. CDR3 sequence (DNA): TGTGCCAGCAGCATCGACAGGTTATACAATCAGCCCCAGCATTTT.

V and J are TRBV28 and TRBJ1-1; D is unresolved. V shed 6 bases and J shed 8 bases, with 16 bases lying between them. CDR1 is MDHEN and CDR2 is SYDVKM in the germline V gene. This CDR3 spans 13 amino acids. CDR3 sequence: CASSDPRGYEAFF. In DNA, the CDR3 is TGTGCCAGCAGCGATCCTCGGGGTTACGAAGCTTTCTTT.

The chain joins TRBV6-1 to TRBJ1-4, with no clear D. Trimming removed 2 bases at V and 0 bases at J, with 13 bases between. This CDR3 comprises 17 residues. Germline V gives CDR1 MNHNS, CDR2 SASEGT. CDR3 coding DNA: TGTGCCAGCAGTGAATCGTGGGCAGTTGCAACTAATGAAAAACTGTTTTTT. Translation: CASSESWAVATNEKLFF.

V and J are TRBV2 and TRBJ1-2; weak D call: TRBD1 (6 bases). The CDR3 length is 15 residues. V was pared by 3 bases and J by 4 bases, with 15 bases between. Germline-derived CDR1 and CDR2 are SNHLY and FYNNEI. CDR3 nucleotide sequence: TGTGCCAGCAGTGACCAGGACAGTGGGGTCTATGGCTACACCTTC. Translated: CASSDQDSGVYGYTF.